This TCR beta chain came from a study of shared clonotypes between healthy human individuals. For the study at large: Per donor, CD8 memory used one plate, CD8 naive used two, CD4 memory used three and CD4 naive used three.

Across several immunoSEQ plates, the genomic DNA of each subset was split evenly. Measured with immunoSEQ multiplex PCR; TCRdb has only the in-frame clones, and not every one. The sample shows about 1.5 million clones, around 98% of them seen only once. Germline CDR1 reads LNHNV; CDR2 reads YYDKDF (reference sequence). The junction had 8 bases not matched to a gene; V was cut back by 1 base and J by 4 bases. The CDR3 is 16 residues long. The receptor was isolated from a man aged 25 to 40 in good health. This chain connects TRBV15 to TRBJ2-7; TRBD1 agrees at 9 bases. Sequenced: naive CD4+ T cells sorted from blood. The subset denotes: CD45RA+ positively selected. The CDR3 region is CATSRGLPQGAYEQYF. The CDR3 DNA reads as TGTGCCACCAGCAGAGGCCTACCACAGGGGGCGTACGAGCAGTACTTC.